Presented here are 23 T cell receptor beta chains from one specimen sequenced in a study of regulatory T cells in long-lasting Graves disease. Noted time point: persistent/refractory GD, antithyroid drugs over 5 years with positive TRAb. The authors made the TCR library using RNA they extracted from PBMCs. Arm-PCR with iRepertoire HTBI primers amplified the CDR3 regions for these TCR beta libraries. Via MiXCR, TCRdb re-called the multiplex PCR reads, giving one row per CDR3 protein. The table has roughly 700,000 distinct CDR3 sequences, 30% seen once. Source: peripheral blood mononuclear cells (PBMCs), taken when the disease was refractory, from a patient treated with antithyroid drugs. The receptors derive from a female donor with Graves disease.

The chain couples TRBV5-6 to TRBJ1-2; D remains ambiguous. V lost 3 bases and J lost 1, with 10 bases in between. Germline lookup yields CDR1 SGHDT and CDR2 YYEEEE. The CDR3 sequence is 14 residues long. The CDR3 DNA reads TGTGCCAGCAGCTCAATCAGCGTTAACTATGGCTACACCTTC. It is translated as CASSSISVNYGYTF.

The V and J genes are TRBV3-1 and TRBJ1-2; D not resolved. Germline V gene lookup returns CDR1 LGHDT and CDR2 YNNKEL (reference sequence). CDR3 length: 14 amino acids. V gave up 0 bases and J gave up 4 bases, with 9 bases separating them. In DNA form, the CDR3 reads TGTGCCAGCAGCCAAGATTCCTGGGGCTATGGCTACACCTTC. This translates into CASSQDSWGYGYTF.

There are many counts of this clonotype. V gene TRBV12-3 or TRBV12-4 combines with J gene TRBJ1-1; D unclear. Trimming stripped 6 bases from V and 8 bases from J, with 13 bases between. This CDR3 has 12 residues. This chain's CDR3 is CASRPSGNEAFF. The CDR3 nucleotides are TGTGCCAGCAGGCCTTCCGGGAACGAAGCTTTCTTT.

This chain links TRBV14 with TRBJ2-7; 10 positions agree with TRBD2. The CDR3 runs 16 residues. Germline CDR1 is SGHDN and CDR2 is FVKESK. V lost 0 bases and J lost 3; bases outside the gene matches: 5. Written as DNA, the CDR3 is TGTGCCAGCAGCCAAGATCCTAGCGGGGGACTCTACGAGCAGTACTTC. Amino acids: CASSQDPSGGLYEQYF.

The CDR3 nucleotides are TGCAGTGCTAGAGATGGGGCGGGGAACACTGAAGCTTTCTTT. Translation: CSARDGAGNTEAFF. This chain links TRBV20-1 with TRBJ1-1; the D gene is possibly TRBD1 (5 bases). With 0 bases removed from V and 1 base from J, the gap between germline ends came to 9 bases. The CDR3 extends over 14 amino acids. Looked up from germline, CDR1 is DFQATT and CDR2 is SNEGSKA (reference sequence).

This clonotype is a singleton in its sample. The chain recombines TRBV19 with TRBJ2-7, with a possible D match to TRBD2 (6 bases). CDR1 and CDR2 (germline): LNHDA, SQIVND (reference sequence). The CDR3 covers 16 residues. The ends were cut back, 4 bases at V and 3 bases at J, with 19 bases in the middle. The CDR3 bases are TGTGCCAGTAGTACCTCCGGGAGAACAAACTACTACGAGCAGTACTTC. This translates into CASSTSGRTNYYEQYF. Full variable domain (missing parts from reference TRBV19 and TRBJ2-7): DGGITQSPKYLFRKEGQNVTLSCEQNLNHDAMYWYRQDPGQGLRLIYYSQIVNDFQKGDIAEGYSVSREKKESFPLTVTSAQKNPTAFYLCASSTSGRTNYYEQYFGPGTRLTVT.

The chain has TRBV20-1 and TRBJ1-1; 9 bases agree with TRBD1. Unmatched junction bases numbered 4, after V lost 2 bases and J lost 0 bases. From germline, CDR1 is DFQATT and CDR2 SNEGSKA (reference sequence). This CDR3 has 15 amino acids. CDR3 in amino acids: CSARSDRGMNTEAFF. DNA for the CDR3: TGCAGTGCTAGATCGGACAGGGGAATGAACACTGAAGCTTTCTTT.

This clonotype was detected a few times. The genes are TRBV27 and TRBJ1-4; D is ambiguous. Deletions cut 6 bases from V and 8 bases from J, with 19 bases between. The CDR3 loop spans 15 amino acids. CDR1 and CDR2 from the germline V gene are MNHEY and SMNVEV (reference sequence). CDR3 region: CASRPLYRGREKLFF. CDR3 coding DNA: TGTGCCAGCAGACCCCTCTATAGAGGGAGGGAAAAACTGTTTTTT. The whole variable domain, remainder taken from reference TRBV27 and TRBJ1-4, is EAQVTQNPRYLITVTGKKLTVTCSQNMNHEYMSWYRQDPGLGLRQIYYSMNVEVTDKGDVPEGYKVSRKEKRNFPLILESPSPNQTSLYFCASRPLYRGREKLFFGSGTQLSVL.

The chain is built from TRBV6-2 or TRBV6-3 and TRBJ1-5; no clear D. The CDR3 is 15 amino acids. In germline, CDR1 is MNHEY, CDR2 SVGEGT. V lost 6 bases and J lost 0, with 12 bases in between. The CDR3 spells CASSPHEYSNQPQHF. The CDR3 region has the DNA TGTGCCAGCAGCCCCCACGAGTATAGCAATCAGCCCCAGCATTTT.

The chain combines TRBV7-6 with TRBJ2-3, with D perhaps matching TRBD2 (5 bases). Germline CDR1 is SGHVS and CDR2 is FNYEAQ. V was trimmed by 1 base and J by 4 bases, leaving 15 bases between them. The CDR3 covers 16 residues. The CDR3 spells CASSLGERPPADTQYF. CDR3 DNA: TGTGCCAGCAGCTTAGGGGAGCGGCCCCCAGCAGATACGCAGTATTTT.

This clonotype was seen only a few times. V usage is TRBV27 and J usage is TRBJ2-7, with D possibly being TRBD1 (6 bases). The germline gives CDR1 MNHEY, CDR2 SMNVEV (reference sequence). The V end lost 10 bases, the J end lost 2 bases, and 12 bases lay between the germline ends. The CDR3 spans 12 residues. In nucleotides, the CDR3 is TGTGCCACCGGGGACAAGGCCTACGAGCAGTACTTC. This codes for CATGDKAYEQYF.

The CDR3 nucleotides are TGTGCCTGGGGTACAGGGGTCTACGAGCAGTACTTC. This encodes CAWGTGVYEQYF. The chain combines TRBV30 with TRBJ2-7, with TRBD1 matching over 7 bases. Germline CDR1 is GTSNPN and CDR2 is SVGIG (reference sequence). With 5 bases clipped from V and 3 bases from J, the junction kept 4 bases outside the gene matches. This CDR3 spans 12 amino acids. Full variable domain (rest looked up from reference TRBV30 and TRBJ2-7): SQTIHQWPATLVQPVGSPLSLECTVEGTSNPNLYWYRQAAGRGLQLLFYSVGIGQISSEVPQNLSASRPQDRQFILSSKKLLLSDSGFYLCAWGTGVYEQYFGPGTRLTVT.

The chain carries TRBV28 and TRBJ1-5; 8 nucleotides line up with TRBD1. V trimming: 5 bases; J trimming: 4 bases; junction bases outside the gene matches: 13. Germline-derived CDR1 and CDR2 are MDHEN and SYDVKM. This CDR3 contains 17 residues. The CDR3 protein is CASSADRAKSRNQPQHF. For the CDR3, the DNA is TGTGCCAGCAGTGCGGACAGGGCTAAGAGTCGGAATCAGCCCCAGCATTTT.

Comments on this clonotype: At one of its ends the junction is not consistent with the germline gene, which may arise from a read error. The chain combines TRBV3-1 with TRBJ1-2; 10 nucleotides agree with TRBD1. Germline CDR1 is LGHDT and CDR2 is YNNKEL (reference sequence). The CDR3 loop spans 13 amino acids. The CDR3 is CASGQTGGDGYTF. Here the CDR3 DNA reads TGTGCCAGCGGCCAGACAGGGGGCGACGGCTACACCTTC.

This clonotype was detected only a few times. The chain recombines TRBV28 with TRBJ1-4; D perhaps matches TRBD1 (6 bases). The length of the CDR3 is 15 residues. Trimming removed 5 bases at V and 2 bases at J, with 12 bases between. Germline assignment: CDR1 MDHEN and CDR2 SYDVKM. The CDR3 reads CASSRRDNTNEKLFF. CDR3 DNA: TGTGCCAGCAGTCGCCGGGACAACACTAATGAAAAACTGTTTTTT.

This clonotype was detected only a few times. The chain joins TRBV3-1 to TRBJ1-1; TRBD1 agrees at 10 bases. This CDR3 has 12 amino acids. The junction had 3 bases not matched to a gene; V was cut back by 7 bases and J by 7 bases. Per the germline V gene, CDR1 is LGHDT and CDR2 is YNNKEL (reference sequence). The CDR3 bases are TGTGCCAGCACCCGGACAGGGGGTGAAGCTTTCTTT. Its translation: CASTRTGGEAFF. The complete variable domain, with remaining parts taken from reference TRBV3-1 and TRBJ1-1, reads DTAVSQTPKYLVTQMGNDKSIKCEQNLGHDTMYWYKQDSKKFLKIMFSYNNKELIINETVPNRFSPKSPDKAHLNLHINSLELGDSAVYFCASTRTGGEAFFGQGTRLTVV.

In its sample, this clonotype was seen many times. The chain joins TRBV2 to TRBJ1-5; 9 bases are shared with TRBD1. Germline values: CDR1 SNHLY, CDR2 FYNNEI. CDR3 length: 14 amino acids. Trimming at V came to 5 bases and at J to 5 bases, leaving 4 bases not matched to a gene. The CDR3 nucleotides read TGTGCCAGCAGTACGACAGGGGGGCATCAGCCCCAGCATTTT. Encoded protein: CASSTTGGHQPQHF.

The chain is built from TRBV7-9 and TRBJ2-5; no clear D. From germline, CDR1 is SEHNR and CDR2 FQNEAQ (reference sequence). The CDR3 runs 9 residues. Trimming shortened V by 6 bases and J by 7 bases, and 3 bases separated the two germline ends. The DNA of the CDR3 is TGTGCCAGCAGGCGGACCCAGTACTTC. Translation: CASRRTQYF. Full variable domain (remainder filled in from reference TRBV7-9 and TRBJ2-5): DTGVSQNPRHKITKRGQNVTFRCDPISEHNRLYWYRQTLGQGPEFLTYFQNEAQLEKSRLLSDRFSAERPKGSFSTLEIQRTEQGDSAMYLCASRRTQYFGPGTRLLVL.

A note on this clonotype: Given a much more abundant clone one base away, this may be a read error. The chain uses TRBV7-9 and TRBJ1-1; D remains ambiguous. The CDR3 length is 14 residues. CDR1 SEHNR and CDR2 FQNEAQ come from the germline V gene (reference sequence). This CDR3 reads CASRTQDPNAEAFF. CDR3 nucleotide sequence: TGTGCCAGCAGAACCCAGGACCCGAACGCTGAAGCTTTCTTT.

The chain combines TRBV29-1 with TRBJ2-2; tentative D call: TRBD1 (6 bases). Germline-derived CDR1 and CDR2 are SQVTM and ANQGSEA. Trimming pared 0 bases from V and 4 bases from J, leaving 12 bases between. CDR3 length: 15 amino acids. The CDR3 nucleotides are TGCAGCGTTGAAGAGTCAACAGGGACCACCGGGGAGCTGTTTTTT. It yields the protein CSVEESTGTTGELFF.

This chain joins TRBV7-3 and TRBJ2-5, with D uncertain. Trimming removed 4 bases from V and 7 bases from J, with 16 bases in between. This CDR3 contains 14 residues. From germline, CDR1 is SGHTA and CDR2 FQGTGA. In DNA, the CDR3 is TGTGCCAGCAGCTACCACCTTGGGGTGGGGACCCAGTACTTC. Translating it yields CASSYHLGVGTQYF.

The chain carries TRBV6-5 and TRBJ1-2; D is ambiguous. Trimming stripped 1 base from V and 3 bases from J, with 9 bases between. This CDR3 contains 14 residues. The germline V gene has CDR1 MNHEY and CDR2 SVGAGI. Here the CDR3 reads CASSYFRGDYGYTF. The CDR3 DNA sequence: TGTGCCAGCAGTTACTTCCGGGGTGACTATGGCTACACCTTC.

This clonotype has just a few counts. The J gene is TRBJ2-2, the V gene TRBV7-3, with 8 bases identical to TRBD1. Trimming took 4 bases from V and 4 from J; bases not matched to a gene: 5. There are 15 residues in the CDR3. Germline values: CDR1 SGHTA, CDR2 FQGTGA. The CDR3 nucleotides read TGTGCCAGCAGCTCGACAGGGGTCAGCACCGGGGAGCTGTTTTTT. Residues: CASSSTGVSTGELFF.